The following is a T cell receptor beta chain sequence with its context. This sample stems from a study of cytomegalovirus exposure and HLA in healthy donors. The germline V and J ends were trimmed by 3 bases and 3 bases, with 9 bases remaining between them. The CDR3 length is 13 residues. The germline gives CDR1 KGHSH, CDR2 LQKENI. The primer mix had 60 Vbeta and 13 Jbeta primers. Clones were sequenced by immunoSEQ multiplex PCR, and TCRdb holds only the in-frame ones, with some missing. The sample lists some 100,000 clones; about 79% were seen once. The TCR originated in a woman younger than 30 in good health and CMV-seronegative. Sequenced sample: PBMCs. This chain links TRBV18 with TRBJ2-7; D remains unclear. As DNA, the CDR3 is TGTGCCAGCTCACCTACAGCCCTCTACGAGCAGTACTTC. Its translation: CASSPTALYEQYF.